Listed here are 13 T cell receptor beta chains from one sample, sequenced in a study of blood T cell repertoires in COVID-19. Libraries were prepared by immunoSEQ multiplex PCR; TCRdb keeps only in-frame clonotypes and omits some of them. The sample includes tens of thousands of clones, approximately 91% of them seen just once. Sequenced sample: peripheral blood. These receptor sequences come from a human donor in a cohort sampled during active COVID-19.

The CDR3 DNA reads TGTGCCAGCAGCTTATCGGGTAGTAGGGAGACCCAGTACTTC. Translated, it gives CASSLSGSRETQYF. The rearrangement links TRBV7-2 to TRBJ2-5; D not certain. V lost 2 bases and J 5 bases, leaving 12 bases between the germline ends. Germline values: CDR1 SGHTA, CDR2 FQGNSA. The CDR3 sequence is 14 residues long.

This clone was found once. This chain connects TRBV6-5 to TRBJ2-7; D gene uncertain. This CDR3 spans 12 amino acids. The germline V gene encodes CDR1 MNHEY and CDR2 SVGAGI. The V end lost 6 bases, the J end lost 1 base, and 7 bases lay between the germline ends. CDR3 sequence (DNA): TGTGCCAGCAGCTCCGGGTCCTACGAGCAGTACTTC. Residues: CASSSGSYEQYF.

V gene TRBV18 combines with J gene TRBJ1-4; perhaps TRBD1 as D (6 bases). The ends were cut back, 7 bases at V and 4 bases at J, with 13 bases in the middle. Germline lookup yields CDR1 KGHSH and CDR2 LQKENI. The CDR3 consists of 14 residues. CDR3 amino acids: CASLSGEHNEKLFF. The CDR3 DNA sequence: TGTGCCAGCTTATCAGGGGAGCATAATGAAAAACTGTTTTTT.

The CDR3 sequence: CASSLAWGGYTF. CDR3 DNA: TGCGCCAGCAGCTTGGCCTGGGGGGGATACACCTTC. V is TRBV5-1 and J is TRBJ1-2, with D possibly TRBD1 on 5 matching bases. There are 12 residues in the CDR3. V dropped 0 bases and J dropped 11 bases, with 11 bases sitting between them. Germline CDR1 is SGHRS and CDR2 is YFSETQ.

V gene TRBV30 combines with J gene TRBJ1-1; possible D gene TRBD1, 6 bases. This CDR3 region has 16 residues. V was shortened by 0 bases and J by 4 bases, with 18 bases between the two germline ends. Germline V CDR1 and CDR2: GTSNPN, SVGIG (reference sequence). CDR3 DNA: TGTGCCTGGAGTGTACAGGGCCGGGGGGTGGGCACTGAAGCTTTCTTT. Encoded protein: CAWSVQGRGVGTEAFF.

V gene TRBV29-1 combines with J gene TRBJ2-7; D is possibly TRBD2 (5 bases). Germline-derived CDR1 and CDR2 are SQVTM and ANQGSEA. The CDR3 has 12 residues. V was trimmed by 4 bases and J by 2 bases, leaving 9 bases between them. CDR3 amino acids: CSVGTSPYEQYF. In DNA form, the CDR3 reads TGCAGCGTTGGGACTTCGCCCTACGAGCAGTACTTC.

This sequence joins TRBV12-3 or TRBV12-4 and TRBJ1-2; D not certain. This CDR3 contains 12 residues. Deletions cut 6 bases from V and 8 bases from J, with 13 bases between. CDR3 loop: CASSRGGWGYTF. The CDR3 DNA sequence: TGTGCCAGCAGCCGCGGAGGTTGGGGCTACACCTTC.

V and J are TRBV11-1 and TRBJ1-1; 8 nucleotides agree with TRBD1. Germline-derived CDR1 and CDR2 are SGHAT and FQDESV (reference sequence). The J segment lost 1 base and the V segment lost 3 bases, leaving 4 bases of the junction unmatched. This CDR3 is built from 15 residues. For the CDR3, the DNA is TGTGCCAGCAGCTTCTCTCAGGGGGCGAACACTGAAGCTTTCTTT. Translated: CASSFSQGANTEAFF.

V and J are TRBV10-3 and TRBJ2-5, with a possible D match to TRBD2 (6 bases). The germline gives CDR1 ENHRY, CDR2 SYGVKD. The CDR3 has 13 amino acids. Trimming took off 2 bases at V and 4 bases at J, with 8 bases between the two ends. CDR3 sequence (DNA): TGTGCCATCAGTGAGGTGCGGGGAGAGACCCAGTACTTC. Protein product: CAISEVRGETQYF.

The V and J genes are TRBV5-4 and TRBJ1-3; D unclear. Trimming pared 3 bases from V and 0 bases from J, leaving 10 bases between. This CDR3 contains 15 residues. Germline-derived CDR1 and CDR2 are SGHNT and YYREEE (reference sequence). CDR3 protein: CASSSPGFSGNTIYF. The CDR3 DNA reads TGTGCCAGCAGCTCGCCGGGATTCTCTGGAAACACCATATATTTT.

The V call is TRBV6-2 or TRBV6-3, the J call TRBJ2-3; 7 nucleotides line up with TRBD1. The CDR3 consists of 13 residues. Germline V CDR1 and CDR2: MNHEY, SVGEGT. J gave up 5 bases and V 5 bases, and 4 bases lay outside the gene matches. The CDR3 spells CASSRGQLDTQYF. The CDR3 DNA follows: TGTGCCAGCAGTCGGGGACAGCTAGATACGCAGTATTTT.

The chain combines TRBV5-1 with TRBJ2-1, with D hard to call. V gave up 0 bases and J gave up 10 bases, with 17 bases separating them. Per germline, CDR1 SGHRS and CDR2 YFSETQ. The CDR3 contains 15 residues. The CDR3 here is CASSLAGMTIDEQFF. CDR3 sequence (DNA): TGCGCCAGCAGCTTGGCCGGCATGACAATTGACGAGCAGTTCTTC.

This clone was detected once. The chain recombines TRBV14 with TRBJ1-2; D unresolved. This CDR3 region has 15 residues. Trimming left V 0 bases short and J 3 bases short, with 11 bases between. Germline CDR1 reads SGHDN; CDR2 reads FVKESK. The CDR3 protein is CASSQEDRVYYGYTF. CDR3 DNA sequence: TGTGCCAGCAGCCAAGAAGATCGGGTATACTATGGCTACACCTTC. The variable domain in full, with the rest retrieved from reference TRBV14 and TRBJ1-2, is EAGVTQFPSHSVIEKGQTVTLRCDPISGHDNLYWYRRVMGKEIKFLLHFVKESKQDESGMPNNRFLAERTGGTYSTLKVQPAELEDSGVYFCASSQEDRVYYGYTFGSGTRLTVV.